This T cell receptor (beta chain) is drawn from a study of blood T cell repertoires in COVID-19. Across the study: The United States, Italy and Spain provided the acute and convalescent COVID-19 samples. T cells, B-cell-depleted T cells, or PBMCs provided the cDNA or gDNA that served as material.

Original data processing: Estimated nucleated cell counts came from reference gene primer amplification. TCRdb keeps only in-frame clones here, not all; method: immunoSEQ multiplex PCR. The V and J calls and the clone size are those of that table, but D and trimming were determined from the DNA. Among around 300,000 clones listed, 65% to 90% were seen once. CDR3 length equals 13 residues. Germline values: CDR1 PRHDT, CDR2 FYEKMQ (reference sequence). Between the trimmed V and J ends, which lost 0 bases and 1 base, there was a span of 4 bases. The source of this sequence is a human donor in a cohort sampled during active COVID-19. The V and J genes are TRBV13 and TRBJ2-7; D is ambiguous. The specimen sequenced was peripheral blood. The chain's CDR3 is CASSLGRSYEQYF. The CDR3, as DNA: TGTGCCAGCAGCTTAGGCCGGTCCTACGAGCAGTACTTC.